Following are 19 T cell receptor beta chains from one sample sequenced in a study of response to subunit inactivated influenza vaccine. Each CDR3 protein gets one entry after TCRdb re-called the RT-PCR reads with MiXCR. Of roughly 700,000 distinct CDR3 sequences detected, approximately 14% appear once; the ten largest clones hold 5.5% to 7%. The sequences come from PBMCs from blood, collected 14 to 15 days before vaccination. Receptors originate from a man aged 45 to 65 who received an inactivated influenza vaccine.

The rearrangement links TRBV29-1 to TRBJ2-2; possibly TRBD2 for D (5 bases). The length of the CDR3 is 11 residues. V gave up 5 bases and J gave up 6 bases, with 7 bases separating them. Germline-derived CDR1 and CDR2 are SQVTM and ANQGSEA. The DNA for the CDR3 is TGCAGCGTTTGCGGGCCCGGGGAGCTGTTTTTT. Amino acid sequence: CSVCGPGELFF.

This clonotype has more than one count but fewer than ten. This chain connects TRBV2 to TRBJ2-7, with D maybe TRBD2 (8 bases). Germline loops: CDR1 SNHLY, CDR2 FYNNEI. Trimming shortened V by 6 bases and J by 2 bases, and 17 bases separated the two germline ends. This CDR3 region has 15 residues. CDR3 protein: CASSQGGGGPYEQYF. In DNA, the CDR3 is TGTGCCAGCAGCCAAGGGGGCGGGGGGCCCTACGAGCAGTACTTC.

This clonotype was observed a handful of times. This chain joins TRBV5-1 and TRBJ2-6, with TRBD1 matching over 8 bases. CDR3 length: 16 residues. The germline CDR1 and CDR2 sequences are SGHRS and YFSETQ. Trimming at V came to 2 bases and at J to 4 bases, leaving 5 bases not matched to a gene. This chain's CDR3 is CASSFQGAGGANVLTF. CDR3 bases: TGCGCCAGCAGCTTCCAGGGGGCTGGGGGGGCCAACGTCCTGACTTTC.

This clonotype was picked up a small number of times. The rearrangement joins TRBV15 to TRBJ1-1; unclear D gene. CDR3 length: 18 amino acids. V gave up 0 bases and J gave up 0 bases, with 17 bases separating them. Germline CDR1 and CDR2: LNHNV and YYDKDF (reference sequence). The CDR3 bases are TGTGCCACCAGCAGAGATTATGGAGGGTACCGCATGAACACTGAAGCTTTCTTT. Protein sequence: CATSRDYGGYRMNTEAFF.

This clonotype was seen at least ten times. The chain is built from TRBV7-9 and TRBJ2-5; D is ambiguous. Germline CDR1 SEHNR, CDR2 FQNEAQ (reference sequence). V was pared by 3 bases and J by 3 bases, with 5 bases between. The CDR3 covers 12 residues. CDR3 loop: CASSFTKETQYF. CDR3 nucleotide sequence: TGTGCCAGCAGCTTTACAAAAGAGACCCAGTACTTC.

The CDR3 DNA reads as TGTGCCAGCAGGTGGGACAGGGACAATGAGCAGTTCTTC. As protein: CASRWDRDNEQFF. The chain couples TRBV28 to TRBJ2-1; 9 nucleotides line up with TRBD1. The CDR3 length is 13 residues. J was trimmed by 5 bases and V by 6 bases; bases with no gene match: 2. The germline V gene encodes CDR1 MDHEN and CDR2 SYDVKM.

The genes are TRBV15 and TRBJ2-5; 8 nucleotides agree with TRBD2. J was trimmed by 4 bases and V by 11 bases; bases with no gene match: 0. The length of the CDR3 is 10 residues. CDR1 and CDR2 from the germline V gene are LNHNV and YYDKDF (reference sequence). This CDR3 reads CAAGGETQYF. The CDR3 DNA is TGTGCCGCGGGGGGAGAGACCCAGTACTTC.

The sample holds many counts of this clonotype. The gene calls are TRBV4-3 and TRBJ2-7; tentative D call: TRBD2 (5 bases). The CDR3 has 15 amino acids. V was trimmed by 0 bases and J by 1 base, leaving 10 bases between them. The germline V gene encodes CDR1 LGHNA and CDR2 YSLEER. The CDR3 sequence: CASSQDNGGSYEQYF. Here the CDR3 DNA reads TGCGCCAGCAGCCAAGACAACGGAGGATCCTACGAGCAGTACTTC.

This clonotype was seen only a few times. CDR3 coding DNA: TGTGCCAGCAGCTTAGGTACAGGGTTTGAAGCTTTCTTT. Protein product: CASSLGTGFEAFF. This chain links TRBV5-6 with TRBJ1-1; D perhaps matches TRBD1 (6 bases). The germline V gene encodes CDR1 SGHDT and CDR2 YYEEEE. This CDR3 region has 13 residues. V was pared by 2 bases and J by 7 bases, with 12 bases between.

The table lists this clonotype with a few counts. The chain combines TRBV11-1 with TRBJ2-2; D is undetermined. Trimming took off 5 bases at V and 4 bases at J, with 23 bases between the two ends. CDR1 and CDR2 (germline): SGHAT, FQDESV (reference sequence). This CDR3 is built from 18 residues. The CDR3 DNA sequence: TGTGCCAGCAGCCATCGGACGATTCGAATTGGTGTCACCGGGGAGCTGTTTTTT. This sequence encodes CASSHRTIRIGVTGELFF.

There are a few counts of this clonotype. CDR3 sequence: CASSQGSSANEQFF. The CDR3 region has the DNA TGCGCCAGCAGCCAAGGTTCTAGCGCCAATGAGCAGTTCTTC. This chain connects TRBV4-1 to TRBJ2-1; tentative D call: TRBD2 (6 bases). Looked up from germline, CDR1 is MGHRA and CDR2 is YSYEKL. The CDR3 consists of 14 residues. V dropped 1 base and J dropped 6 bases, with 10 bases sitting between them.

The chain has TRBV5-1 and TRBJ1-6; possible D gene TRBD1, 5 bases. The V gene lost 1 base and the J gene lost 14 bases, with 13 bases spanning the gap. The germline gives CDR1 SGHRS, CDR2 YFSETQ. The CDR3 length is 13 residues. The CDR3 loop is CASSLSTGGTLHF. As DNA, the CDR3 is TGCGCCAGCAGCTTGTCGACCGGGGGGACCCTCCACTTT.

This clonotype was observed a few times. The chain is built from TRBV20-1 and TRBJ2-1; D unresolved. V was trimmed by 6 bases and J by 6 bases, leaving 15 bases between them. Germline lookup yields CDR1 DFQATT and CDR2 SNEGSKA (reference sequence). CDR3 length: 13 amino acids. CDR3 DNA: TGCAGTGCCGCTGGCGACTTACGCAATGAGCAGTTCTTC. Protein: CSAAGDLRNEQFF.

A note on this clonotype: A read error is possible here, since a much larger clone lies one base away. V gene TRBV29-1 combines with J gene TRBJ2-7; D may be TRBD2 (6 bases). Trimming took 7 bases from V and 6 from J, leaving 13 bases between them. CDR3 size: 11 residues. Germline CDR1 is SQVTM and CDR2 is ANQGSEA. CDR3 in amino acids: CSGGDGFEQYF. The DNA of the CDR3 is TGCAGCGGGGGGGACGGCTTCGAGCAGTACTTC.

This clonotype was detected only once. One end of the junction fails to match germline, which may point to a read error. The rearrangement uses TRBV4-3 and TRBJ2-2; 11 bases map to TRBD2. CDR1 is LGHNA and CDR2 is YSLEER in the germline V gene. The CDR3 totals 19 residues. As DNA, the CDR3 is TGCGCCAGCAGTCAAGAGCCCCGTACTAGCGGGGGTTACACCGGGGAGCTGTTTTTT. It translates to CASSQEPRTSGGYTGELFF.

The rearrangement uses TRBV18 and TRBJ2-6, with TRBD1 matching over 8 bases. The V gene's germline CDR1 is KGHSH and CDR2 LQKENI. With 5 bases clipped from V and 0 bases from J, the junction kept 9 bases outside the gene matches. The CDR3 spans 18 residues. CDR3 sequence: CASSAPGQVISGANVLTF. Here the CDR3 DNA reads TGTGCCAGCTCAGCTCCGGGACAGGTTATCTCTGGGGCCAACGTCCTGACTTTC.

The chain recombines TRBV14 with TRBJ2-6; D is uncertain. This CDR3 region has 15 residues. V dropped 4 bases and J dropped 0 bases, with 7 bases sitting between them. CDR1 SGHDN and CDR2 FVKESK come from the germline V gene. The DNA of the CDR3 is TGTGCCAGCAGCCTTTTATTCTCTGGGGCCAACGTCCTGACTTTC. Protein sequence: CASSLLFSGANVLTF.

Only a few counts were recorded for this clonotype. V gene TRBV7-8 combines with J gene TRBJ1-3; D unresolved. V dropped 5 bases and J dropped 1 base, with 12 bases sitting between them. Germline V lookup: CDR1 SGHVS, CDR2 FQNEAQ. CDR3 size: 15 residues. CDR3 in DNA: TGTGCCAGCAGCCAACGGGTGGTTTCTGGAAACACCATATATTTT. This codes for CASSQRVVSGNTIYF.

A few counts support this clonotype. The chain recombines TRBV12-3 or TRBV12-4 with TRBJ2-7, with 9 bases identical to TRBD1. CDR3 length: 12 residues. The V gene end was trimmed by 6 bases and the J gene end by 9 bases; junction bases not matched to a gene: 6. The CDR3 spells CASRSTGGVQYF. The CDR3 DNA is TGTGCCAGCAGGAGTACAGGGGGCGTGCAGTACTTC.